This record covers a single T cell receptor (beta chain). The table lists this clonotype with a few counts. Its binding antigen is unknown. No quality values exist for individual bases; no much larger clone is one base distant. This specimen's time point label, interpreted: newly diagnosed GD, antithyroid drugs for less than 3 months. RNA was extracted from PBMCs in TRIzol for both TCR sequencing and RNA sequencing. Graves' disease was diagnosed according to American Thyroid Association guidelines. Patients were recruited from an endocrinology department in Xi'an, China. Each patient gave about 10 milliliters of peripheral blood, collected in an EDTA anticoagulant tube. Ficoll Paque Plus density gradient separation was used to isolate PBMCs, and no further T cell sorting was performed. An Agilent 2100 Bioanalyzer and agarose gel were used to check RNA quality, and a NanoDrop 2000 was used to measure RNA concentration.

This sample is part of a study of regulatory T cells in long-lasting Graves disease (dated by TCRdb to the early 2020s). Study-level background: Patients with newly diagnosed Graves' disease had been on antithyroid drugs for under 3 months. A total of around 35 samples underwent TCR sequencing: around 13 from persistent and around 20 from newly diagnosed Graves' disease patients. This study used TCR sequencing and RNA sequencing of peripheral blood to compare persistent Graves' disease patients against newly diagnosed Graves' disease patients. The study was registered as a clinical trial and conducted in China.

The library came from multiplex PCR. Sequenced on an Illumina HiSeq 4000. To build TCR beta libraries, CDR3 regions were amplified by Arm-PCR using iRepertoire HTBI primers. Before sequencing, the PCR products underwent gel purification. The paper's processing steps were these. Gene usage analysis of CDR3 amino acid clonotypes relied on the roughly 67 TRBV and around 13 TRBJ segments identified across samples. COPE and FqMerger were used to merge filtered high-quality paired reads into contigs. BLAST was used to align contigs to IMGT TRBV, TRBD and TRBJ reference genes, and CDR3 was defined according to IMGT. Highly expanded clones were defined as clonotypes with a frequency above 0.1%. Shannon entropy was used to measure repertoire diversity, and the Gini coefficient was used to measure V-J evenness. Clonotypes shared by more than one individual were considered public. TCRdb trimmed the raw reads at Q25, called clones with MiXCR and kept productive beta chains. Each record represents a unique CDR3 protein, reported with the most common genes and DNA among its rows. The V and J calls here are based on TCRdb, not the publication. The sample table contains roughly 410,000 distinct CDR3 sequences; only one count was recorded for roughly 15% of them. The ten largest clonotypes hold approximately 7.6% of the sample.

Study-level results and caveats: A larger number of public clonotypes was shared among persistent patients (approximately 3,000) than among newly diagnosed patients (around 970). Because the primary lesion, thyroid tissue, could not be accessed, the study looked at peripheral blood alone. Only the TCR beta chain was sequenced and analyzed. The authors acknowledged the small sample size as a limitation that may reduce accuracy. Compared with newly diagnosed patients, persistent Graves' disease patients had lower TCR Shannon entropy and fewer highly expanded clones, which suggests clonal expansion.

The data also belong to a second study, concerning T cells in Graves' hyperthyroidism and ophthalmopathy. The second study's authors report: Graves' hyperthyroidism was defined as stable when no progression to ophthalmopathy occurred over 18 months of follow-up. Hyperthyroidism patients were newly diagnosed, with disease duration under 2 months, and aged 18 to 65 years. Any patient with an uncontrolled infection, another autoimmune disease, pregnancy or lactation was excluded. Diagnoses were based on clinical symptoms, serum thyroxine and TRAb, thyroid ultrasound and orbital computed tomography. A first-round RT-PCR of the TCR CDR3 used the HTBI primer set with the Qiagen OneStep RT-PCR kit. Most expanded thyroid clonotypes (frequency above 0.001) were also found in blood, which suggests that blood repertoires may mirror thyroid immune responses. A model built on a 13 V-J signature distinguished ophthalmopathy from stable hyperthyroidism, reaching roughly 88% sensitivity and under 84% specificity in cross-validation and 80%/75% in testing. In validation, the model predicted progression to ophthalmopathy with 55% to 71% sensitivity and approximately 72% specificity, a median of approximately 6.7 months before onset. To identify TCR V-J signatures that set the groups apart, the researchers used a discovery cohort of about a hundred patients, made up of roughly 45 with Graves' ophthalmopathy and some 56 with stable Graves' hyperthyroidism. Prospective prediction of ophthalmopathy was tested in an independent validation cohort of approximately 18 hyperthyroidism patients and 17 patients who later progressed to ophthalmopathy. The roughly 99 discovery patients were divided at random into training and test sets in a 7:3 ratio. Thyroid tissue and blood T-cell repertoires from several Graves' hyperthyroidism patients were also compared in the study. After sampling, hyperthyroidism patients received methimazole starting at 30 mg daily, and ophthalmopathy patients received high-dose intravenous methylprednisolone. Libraries were constructed in a second round of multiplex PCR, after which size selection and purification were carried out. Paired-end sequencing of the libraries was performed with 100 bp reads on an Illumina HiSeq2000. SOAPnuke was used to process the raw data, removing reads that contained adapters or uncalled bases, had a mean Phred below 15, or lacked an exact match to the constant primer or identifier. High-quality paired reads were merged using COPE v1.2.5, and each unique nucleotide sequence was defined as a clonotype. MiTCR v1.1 was used to align clonotypes to the IMGT TRBV, TRBD and TRBJ reference segments. Only V-J combinations with frequency above 0.0001, covering 98% to 99.2% of repertoires, were analysed. A TCS score was defined as the ratio between F50 (clonal expansion) and ExV (chaos), using BLOSUM62-based TCRdist between CDR3 peptides within each V-J. Welch's t-statistics and random forest reduced 450 to 600 V-J features to about 12, which were used in a naive Bayes classifier (R e1071). No statistical method was used to set the sample size in advance, and investigators knew the group allocation. According to the paper, TCR Vbeta CDR3 sequencing was carried out on around 140 peripheral blood samples, which came from fewer than 50 ophthalmopathy, under 80 hyperthyroidism and roughly 17 progressor patients.

The sample in question was peripheral blood mononuclear cells (PBMCs), obtained at new diagnosis, from a patient treated with antithyroid drugs. The sequence derives from a woman in her forties with Graves disease. Donor details come from another sample of the same person, matched by shared clones.

The DNA reads TGTGCCAGTTCGGAGTCGACTTCCTACGAGCAGTACTTC. This is translated as CASSESTSYEQYF. Here the chain combines TRBV7-9 and TRBJ2-7, with no confident D gene call. V is shortened by 9 bases, J by 1 base, and the region joining them spans 13 bases. The cysteine opens and the phenylalanine closes a CDR3 of 13 amino acids. The DNA shown is the 39-base CDR3, in frame from base 1. Reading the germline V gene (reference sequence) gives CDR1 SEHNR and CDR2 FQNEAQ. The CDR3, completed at both ends by the reference TRBV7-9 and TRBJ2-7 genes, gives the full variable domain DTGVSQNPRHKITKRGQNVTFRCDPISEHNRLYWYRQTLGQGPEFLTYFQNEAQLEKSRLLSDRFSAERPKGSFSTLEIQRTEQGDSAMYLCASSESTSYEQYFGPGTRLTVT.